Each of the 22 T cell receptor beta chains below was sequenced from the same sample in a study of PD-1 blockade in classical Hodgkin lymphoma. After autologous stem cell transplantation all patients relapsed, and prior brentuximab vedotin exposure differed between cohorts. Method: immunoSEQ multiplex PCR; TCRdb's copy keeps in-frame clones and lacks some. The data show fewer than 50,000 clones, around nine tenths seen once. The sequences come from peripheral blood mononuclear cells (PBMCs), collected at baseline. The receptor set was obtained from a human donor with classical Hodgkin lymphoma.

This chain links TRBV2 with TRBJ1-2, with D hard to call. In germline, CDR1 is SNHLY, CDR2 FYNNEI. The V end was cut by 7 bases, the J end by 1 base, with 16 bases between. This CDR3 comprises 15 residues. The DNA for the CDR3 is TGTGCCAGCACCCCGGAGGCAGGCTTTAACTATGGCTACACCTTC. Encoded protein: CASTPEAGFNYGYTF.

The rearrangement joins TRBV9 to TRBJ1-5; perhaps TRBD1 as D (5 bases). The germline V and J ends were trimmed by 0 bases and 0 bases, with 10 bases remaining between them. Germline CDR1 SGDLS, CDR2 YYNGEE. CDR3 size: 16 residues. CDR3 protein: CASSVDGGISNQPQHF. The CDR3 DNA is TGTGCCAGCAGCGTAGATGGGGGAATTAGCAATCAGCCCCAGCATTTT.

V gene TRBV28 combines with J gene TRBJ1-5, with 9 nucleotides matching TRBD1. Germline V gives CDR1 MDHEN, CDR2 SYDVKM. CDR3 length: 18 residues. V lost 5 bases, J lost 0 bases, and 11 bases stayed unmatched. CDR3: CASSHRDREVRSNQPQHF. The CDR3 DNA reads as TGTGCCAGCAGTCACCGGGACAGGGAGGTTCGTAGCAATCAGCCCCAGCATTTT.

This chain joins TRBV28 and TRBJ2-5; perhaps TRBD2 as D (6 bases). The germline gives CDR1 MDHEN, CDR2 SYDVKM. The CDR3 contains 15 residues. V was pared by 5 bases and J by 2 bases, with 15 bases between. CDR3 in DNA: TGTGCCAGCAGTCCAGATCGGGGGTTACAAGAGACCCAGTACTTC. Translation gives CASSPDRGLQETQYF. Based on the CDR3 plus reference TRBV28 and TRBJ2-5, the full variable domain is DVKVTQSSRYLVKRTGEKVFLECVQDMDHENMFWYRQDPGLGLRLIYFSYDVKMKEKGDIPEGYSVSREKKERFSLILESASTNQTSMYLCASSPDRGLQETQYFGPGTRLLVL.

The genes are TRBV19 and TRBJ1-3; a possible D gene is TRBD1 (6 bases). Trimming stripped 3 bases from V and 5 bases from J, with 11 bases between. The CDR3 sequence is 14 residues long. The germline gives CDR1 LNHDA, CDR2 SQIVND (reference sequence). CDR3 protein: CASSILGQRNTIYF. CDR3 coding DNA: TGTGCCAGTAGTATTCTGGGACAAAGAAACACCATATATTTT.

This chain uses TRBV2 with TRBJ2-7; 12 bases match TRBD1. Germline assignment: CDR1 SNHLY and CDR2 FYNNEI. With 7 bases clipped from V and 4 bases from J, the junction kept 5 bases outside the gene matches. The CDR3 loop spans 14 amino acids. The CDR3 reads CASNPGQGAYEQYF. In nucleotides, the CDR3 is TGTGCCAGCAACCCGGGACAGGGGGCATACGAGCAGTACTTC.

This clone was seen only a few times. The chain carries TRBV7-9 and TRBJ2-5; unclear D gene. The CDR3 covers 12 residues. V was pared by 6 bases and J by 5 bases, with 10 bases between. Germline V gives CDR1 SEHNR, CDR2 FQNEAQ (reference sequence). The CDR3 nucleotides are TGTGCCAGCAGTGGGTCTGGTGAGACCCAGTACTTC. Translated: CASSGSGETQYF.

The V call is TRBV7-9, the J call TRBJ1-6, with D possibly matching TRBD1 (6 bases). Looked up from germline, CDR1 is SEHNR and CDR2 is FQNEAQ (reference sequence). Trimming removed 1 base from V and 0 bases from J, with 13 bases in between. The CDR3 is 18 amino acids. The CDR3 is CASSLELRGISYNSPLHF. The CDR3 region has the DNA TGTGCCAGCAGCTTAGAGTTGAGGGGGATCTCCTATAATTCACCCCTCCACTTT.

V gene TRBV27 combines with J gene TRBJ2-1; 8 bases are a match to TRBD2. V lost 8 bases, J lost 8 bases, and 11 bases stayed unmatched. Germline V CDR1 and CDR2: MNHEY, SMNVEV (reference sequence). The CDR3 spans 14 residues. This chain's CDR3 is CASSGGGRLDEQFF. CDR3 sequence (DNA): TGTGCCAGCTCGGGGGGGGGCCGACTCGATGAGCAGTTCTTC.

This chain joins TRBV4-2 and TRBJ2-7, with 10 bases matching TRBD2. V shed 0 bases and J 2 bases; nucleotides not matched to a gene: 4. Germline lookup yields CDR1 LGHNA and CDR2 YNFKEQ. The CDR3 extends over 16 amino acids. CDR3 in DNA: TGTGCCAGCAGCCAAGATATTACTAGCGGGGCCTACGAGCAGTACTTC. It translates to CASSQDITSGAYEQYF.

J is TRBJ2-1 and V is TRBV5-6; D remains ambiguous. V shed 0 bases and J shed 7 bases, with 5 bases lying between them. This CDR3 spans 12 amino acids. Per germline, CDR1 SGHDT and CDR2 YYEEEE. CDR3 bases: TGTGCCAGCAGCTTGGCCAGGAATGAGCAGTTCTTC. It codes for CASSLARNEQFF. Full variable domain (rest looked up from reference TRBV5-6 and TRBJ2-1): DAGVTQSPTHLIKTRGQQVTLRCSPKSGHDTVSWYQQALGQGPQFIFQYYEEEERQRGNFPDRFSGHQFPNYSSELNVNALLLGDSALYLCASSLARNEQFFGPGTRLTVL.

The chain combines TRBV5-1 with TRBJ2-1; D is unresolved. V lost 3 bases, J lost 10 bases, and 14 bases lay in between. CDR1 SGHRS and CDR2 YFSETQ come from the germline V gene. The CDR3 spans 13 residues. CDR3 coding DNA: TGCGCCAGCAGCTCTCCCCTTACTATCGAGCAGTTCTTC. Translated, it gives CASSSPLTIEQFF.

This clone was seen a single time. The J gene is TRBJ1-3, the V gene TRBV6-5; D is possibly TRBD1 (5 bases). V lost 0 bases to trimming and J lost 1 base, with 7 bases between them. CDR1 and CDR2 (germline): MNHEY, SVGAGI. The CDR3 consists of 15 residues. The CDR3 nucleotides read TGTGCCAGCAGTTACTCCGAGGGGTCTGGAAACACCATATATTTT. Amino acid sequence: CASSYSEGSGNTIYF.

The chain employs TRBV9 and TRBJ2-1; D call uncertain. The CDR3 consists of 15 residues. Trimming removed 2 bases at V and 8 bases at J, with 17 bases between. Germline CDR1 is SGDLS and CDR2 is YYNGEE. CDR3 nucleotides: TGTGCCAGCAGCGTCAGCATCCCAGGTACGGATGAGCAGTTCTTC. It encodes CASSVSIPGTDEQFF.

V gene TRBV27 combines with J gene TRBJ2-3; 9 bases agree with TRBD2. V was clipped by 5 bases and J by 5 bases; unmatched bases: 8. The CDR3 contains 15 residues. CDR1 and CDR2 from the germline V gene are MNHEY and SMNVEV (reference sequence). Here the CDR3 reads CASSLLAGRGDTQYF. In DNA form, the CDR3 reads TGTGCCAGCAGTCTCCTAGCGGGAAGGGGAGATACGCAGTATTTT.

This clone was seen a single time. This chain connects TRBV28 to TRBJ2-5, with a possible D match to TRBD2 (7 bases). CDR3 length: 17 residues. V was shortened by 1 base and J by 5 bases, with 20 bases between the two germline ends. The germline V gene encodes CDR1 MDHEN and CDR2 SYDVKM. The CDR3 spells CASSLSGARLAGETQYF. CDR3 coding DNA: TGTGCCAGCAGTTTATCGGGGGCTAGACTAGCAGGGGAGACCCAGTACTTC.

The chain has TRBV11-2 and TRBJ2-1; D tentatively fits TRBD1 or TRBD2 (5 bases each). The germline CDR1 and CDR2 sequences are SGHAT and FQNNGV. Trimming stripped 8 bases from V and 3 bases from J, with 14 bases between. The CDR3 length is 14 residues. The CDR3 DNA is TGTGCCAGCGCCCGGGACCACCTCTACAATGAGCAGTTCTTC. This translates into CASARDHLYNEQFF.

The chain recombines TRBV25-1 with TRBJ1-1, with D maybe TRBD1 (5 bases). Germline V CDR1 and CDR2: MGHDK, SYGVNS. V lost 4 bases to trimming and J lost 7 bases, with 10 bases between them. This CDR3 spans 12 amino acids. CDR3 sequence (DNA): TGTGCCAGCAGTGCGGGACCACTTGAAGCTTTCTTT. Translated: CASSAGPLEAFF.

The J gene is TRBJ2-1, the V gene TRBV27, with 10 bases that match TRBD2. Losses at the gene ends were 6 bases for V and 6 bases for J; bases not matched to a gene: 8. Germline V gene lookup returns CDR1 MNHEY and CDR2 SMNVEV (reference sequence). The CDR3 loop spans 15 amino acids. DNA of the CDR3: TGTGCCAGCAGAAGGTCAGCGGGAGGGGCCAATGAGCAGTTCTTC. Protein sequence: CASRRSAGGANEQFF.

The chain uses TRBV6-4 and TRBJ1-1, with 8 bases matching TRBD1. J lost 1 base, V lost 7 bases, and 14 bases had no gene match. The CDR3 has 17 amino acids. Germline lookup yields CDR1 MRHNA and CDR2 SNTAGT. The CDR3 DNA follows: TGTGCCAGCATAGGACAGGGCGAGTGGGAATCGAACACTGAAGCTTTCTTT. It codes for CASIGQGEWESNTEAFF.

The V gene is TRBV2, the J gene TRBJ1-2; 10 positions match TRBD1. CDR1 SNHLY and CDR2 FYNNEI come from the germline V gene. Trimming at V came to 7 bases and at J to 5 bases, leaving 4 bases not matched to a gene. The CDR3 extends over 13 amino acids. The chain's CDR3 is CASTVDRGYGYTF. CDR3 DNA sequence: TGTGCCAGCACTGTGGACAGGGGGTATGGCTACACCTTC.

V gene TRBV19 combines with J gene TRBJ2-2, with 10 bases aligning to TRBD1. The CDR3 contains 15 residues. Losses at the gene ends were 5 bases for V and 7 bases for J; bases not matched to a gene: 7. In germline, CDR1 is LNHDA, CDR2 SQIVND (reference sequence). CDR3 coding DNA: TGTGCCAGTAGTCCCCGACAGGGGGCAGGCGGGGAGCTGTTTTTT. As protein: CASSPRQGAGGELFF.